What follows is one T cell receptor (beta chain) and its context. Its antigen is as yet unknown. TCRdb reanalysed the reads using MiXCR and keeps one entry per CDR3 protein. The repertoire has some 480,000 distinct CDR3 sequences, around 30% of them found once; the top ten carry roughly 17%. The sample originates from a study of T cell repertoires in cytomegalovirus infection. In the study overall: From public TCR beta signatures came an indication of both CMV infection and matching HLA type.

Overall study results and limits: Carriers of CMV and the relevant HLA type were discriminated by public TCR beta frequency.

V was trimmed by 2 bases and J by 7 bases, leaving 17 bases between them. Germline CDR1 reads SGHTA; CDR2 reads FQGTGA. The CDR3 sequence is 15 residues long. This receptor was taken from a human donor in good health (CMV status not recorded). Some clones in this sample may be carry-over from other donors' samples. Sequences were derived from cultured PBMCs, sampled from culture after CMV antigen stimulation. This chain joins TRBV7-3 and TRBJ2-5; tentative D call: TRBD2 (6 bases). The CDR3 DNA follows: TGTGCCAGCAGCTTAGAGCGTTGGGGAGGTGGGACCCAGTACTTC. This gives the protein CASSLERWGGGTQYF.